This T cell receptor (beta chain) was profiled in a study of cytomegalovirus exposure and HLA in healthy donors (dated by TCRdb to 2016 to 2017). Study-wide context: According to an earlier analysis of 587 of the donors, about 179 million T cells yielded 120 million or so unique TCR beta sequences and around 280 Gb of sequence data. A later analysis re-analyzed previously published TCR beta repertoires from 600 to 850 donors and added high-resolution HLA genotyping to study TCR occurrence patterns. A handful of DR-DQ haplotypes were handled as single units for association and clustering because linkage in the cohort was strong. In a later genetic analysis, genome-wide SNP genotypes for about 65% of the 666 donors were used, and that subset was treated as a discovery cohort. Both class I and class II loci were covered by HLA typing, at four-digit resolution. Among about 390 genotyped donors of the cohort, an average of approximately 240,000 unique TCR beta nucleotide sequences were sequenced per donor, about a sixth of them non-productive. Using immunosequencing, the study profiled T cell repertoires from around 670 subjects and related those repertoires to cytomegalovirus serostatus. Donor age, sex, ethnicity and CMV serostatus were compiled together with the repertoire data. A separate validation cohort of 100 to 150 different subjects was used in addition to the roughly 670-subject first cohort. Roughly 300 gigabases of sequencing data and tens of millions of unique TCR sequences were included in an early release covering around 650 HLA-typed donors. Rather than drawing on any new phenotypic data, the later analysis identified candidate immune exposures from TCR beta sequences and the way those sequences occurred across donors. Of the 398 genotyped donors, 65% to 90% were placed in the genetic ancestry cluster associated with self-reported Caucasian donors. All discovery cohort repertoires had been generated on a single sequencing platform. To predict cytomegalovirus infection status, the study brought together high-throughput TCR immunosequencing, statistical association of individual TCRs with disease status, and machine learning. To decide whether each TCR beta V gene segment behaved as functional or pseudogenic, an earlier analysis of 587 of the donors relied on high-throughput TCR beta sequencing. The study aimed to test whether signatures of past pathogen exposure could be identified by cataloging public T cell receptors. The number of donors typed differed by locus, with about 620-630 for A, B, C, DRB1 and DQB1, around 500 for DQA1, 606 for DPA1, and some 450 for DPB1.

The cohort comprised several hundred healthy bone marrow donors. All cohort members were sampled while nominally healthy, although unrecorded immune exposures were likely present. The donor tested CMV seropositive and was one of the 289 seropositive cohort members. Every donor gave a peripheral blood sample, and the peripheral blood mononuclear cells from that sample were used for TCR beta sequencing. The Qiagen DNeasy Blood Extraction Kit was used to extract genomic DNA from the blood cell samples. What the research found in general, with its limitations: Because the 87-base-pair reads could not distinguish some IMGT-functional V segments, including TRBV6-2 and TRBV6-3, those segments were excluded. Most CMV-associated TCR beta chains appeared to be HLA-restricted in a later analysis, and the HLA associations seemed to be driven largely by CMV exposure. A further reported finding was that TCR beta sequences accurately predicted the HLA-A and HLA-B alleles for most subjects in the first cohort. Because counts were too low, 15 to 20 rarely observed V segments, including chromosome 9 orphons, were excluded from the earlier analysis of fewer than 650 of the donors. The classifier was reported to diagnose cytomegalovirus status with high specificity and sensitivity in both the original and validation cohorts. The authors suggested that the approach could potentially be extended to other disease states and immunological phenotypes. Correlated functional status among segregating V segments might be attributable to linkage disequilibrium, but an unknown experimental factor could not be ruled out. A total of fewer than 200 TCR beta chains were listed by the study as associated with cytomegalovirus. An association between a missense DCLRE1C variant and V-gene and J-gene trimming of TCR beta chains was found in a later genetic analysis and replicated in an independent cohort. Most TCR sequences were seen in very few donors, while some public TCRs were found in many individuals. Immune exposure information for the cohort was limited to CMV serostatus. HLA typing was unavailable for some donors at each locus, so association tests used only the typed subset. Only TCR beta chains were sequenced in this cohort, and the absence of alpha or paired-chain data limited detectable features. A later genetic analysis reported fewer N-insertions in productive TCRs among donors in an Asian-associated ancestry cluster than the roughly 700-donor mean. In a later analysis, HLA-associated TCR beta chains showed more clonal expansion and lower generation probabilities than non-associated chains that were equally common. Strong co-occurrence of HLA alleles, especially DR and DQ, made assigning TCR associations to individual alleles difficult. At a false discovery rate of 0.05, a later analysis linked about 17,000 TCR beta sequences to specific HLA alleles. In vitro tests confirmed that a few of the cytomegalovirus-associated TCR beta chains recognize cytomegalovirus antigens. Presence/absence analyses assumed roughly uniform sequencing depth across donors, an assumption that may not hold. In an earlier analysis of approximately 590 of the donors, most TCR beta V segments were observed in productive rearrangements about 87% or about 30% of the time, broadly matching IMGT annotations. A later analysis found that TCR association rates varied across HLA loci, with DRB1 alleles showing the most associated TCRs and HLA-C alleles the fewest. A group of highly shared sequence variants was considered likely to be a technical artifact of the sequencing pipeline. A later analysis reported that several top co-occurrence clusters appeared linked to parvovirus B19, influenza, CMV and Epstein-Barr virus.

The CDR3 holds 18 amino acids from the cysteine to the phenylalanine. Only CDR3 DNA is held: 54 bases, read in frame from base 1. The germline V gene gives CDR1 as MNHNS and CDR2 as SASEGT. The V and J ends are trimmed by 2 bases and 2 bases, leaving 21 bases between them. To prepare the library, the immunoSEQ multiplex PCR assay was applied. For the multiplex PCR, a mixture combining 60 forward primers for TCR Vbeta segments and 13 reverse primers for TCR Jbeta segments was used. The CDR3 region of rearranged TCR beta genes was amplified from genomic DNA with a multiplex PCR assay. The amplified TCR beta libraries were sequenced on the Illumina HiSeq System as 87-base-pair reads. In the paper's pipeline: In a later analysis, tens of millions of unique TCR beta chains were counted across the approximately 670 repertoires, and roughly 11 million of these chains were shared by at least two donors. Raw reads were error-corrected and collapsed into unique sequences by a nearest-neighbor algorithm in which closely related sequences were merged to remove PCR and sequencing errors. To assign V, D and J gene segments, CDR3 sequences were aligned to IMGT reference sequences. For a sequence to be retained, a match of at least six nucleotides to both a V gene segment and a J gene segment was required. A rearrangement counted as productive if the CDR3 had no stop codons and remained in frame with V and J, and every other rearrangement counted as non-productive. Following IMGT convention, CDR3 was defined as the stretch from the second conserved V-encoded cysteine to the conserved J-encoded phenylalanine. The earlier analysis of around 640 of the donors excluded sequences that lacked an unambiguous match to a single V gene segment. In an earlier analysis of 587 of the donors, a V segment was called functional when productive rearrangements were above 56.7%, and segregating when the standard deviation between donors exceeded 5%. A statistical classification framework was built to diagnose cytomegalovirus status from the catalog of TCR beta chain sequences. In a later analysis, TCR nucleotide sequences were compared against IMGT/GENE-DB human TR gene sequences so that V and J genes could be assigned. A later analysis assigned CDR3 sequences and most-parsimonious VDJ recombination scenarios with the TCRdist pipeline. In a later analysis, each TCR beta chain was defined by its CDR3 amino acid sequence together with its V-gene family, and reads lacking a unique V-gene family were excluded. As a way to deal with suspected cross-contamination and a sequencing artifact, a later analysis dropped 592 nucleotide sequences that were highly shared and had low generation probability. A later analysis calculated a clonal expansion index for each public chain from normalized within-repertoire ranks of inferred template counts. A later analysis computed generation probabilities with a VDJ recombination model fitted to out-of-frame rearrangements, and checked the results against IGoR. A later analysis scored TCR-TCR, TCR-HLA and TCR-CMV co-occurrence with hypergeometric tests, applying a repertoire-size bias correction to TCR pairs. To estimate false discovery rates, a later analysis permuted the HLA or CMV assignments 20 times. In a later analysis, co-occurring TCRs were grouped using DBSCAN, with TCRdist sequence similarity added in when clustering inside HLA-allele-positive subsets. For co-occurrence clustering, repertoires with fewer than 30,000 or more than 120,000 public chains were excluded, along with four or five repertoires with anomalous nucleotide sharing. TCRdb's version of the immuneACCESS table is confined to in-frame rearrangements and falls short of the full clone set. An unresolved V gene accounts for under half of the shortfall where checked; the remainder is of unknown origin. D and trimming were read from the DNA, whereas the V and J calls and clone size are those reported in that table. This sample is represented by under 130,000 clones; around four fifths of them were singletons. The ten most abundant clones make up over 7% of the sample.

Remarks on this clone: Its cognate antigen has yet to be identified. The input lacks base qualities; no much larger clone sits a single base away.

The sequence came from a middle-aged woman in good health and CMV-seropositive. Recombination linked TRBV6-1 to TRBJ2-5, with TRBD2 as a weak D call on 5 bases. The sequencing sample was made of PBMCs. The DNA sequence reads TGTGCCAGCAGTGAATTCCCGGGAAGTTCTATACTTCAAGAGACCCAGTACTTC. Its translation reads: CASSEFPGSSILQETQYF.